The entry below describes one TCR beta chain. The sample belongs to a study of blood T cell repertoires in COVID-19. Study background: Samples representing acute and convalescent COVID-19 were sourced from the United States, Italy and Spain. From T cells, B-cell-depleted T cells, or PBMCs came the material, which was cDNA or gDNA.

As originally analysed: Amplifying reference gene primers gave estimates of nucleated cell counts. The method was immunoSEQ multiplex PCR; TCRdb's version includes in-frame clones alone and lacks a portion of them. The DNA was the basis for D and trimming; V, J and clone size are from that table. The repertoire has about 240,000 clones, around 83% of them found once; the top ten carry roughly 2%. Germline CDR1 and CDR2: MDHEN and SYDVKM. CDR3 size: 15 residues. Trimming took off 4 bases at V and 3 bases at J, with 13 bases between the two ends. This TCR derives from a man aged 25 to 45 who had recovered from COVID-19. Sequences were obtained from peripheral blood. J is TRBJ1-3 and V is TRBV28; D might be TRBD1 (6 bases). The CDR3 bases are TGTGCCAGCAGTTCAGGGGCAGACTTTGGAAACACCATATATTTT. Protein sequence: CASSSGADFGNTIYF.